The T cell receptor beta chain under discussion was sequenced for a study of blood T cells in healthy people across ages. Germline loops: CDR1 MNHEY, CDR2 SVGEGT. The CDR3 is made up of 12 amino acids. Germline trimming cut 8 bases from V and 3 bases from J; bases unmatched to any gene: 2. Caucasian, healthy and from Russia, the donors were aged between about 6 and 90. This clonotype was counted a few times. Alongside a J-beta primer mix, a sample-barcoded 5' primer served in a second PCR lasting about 6 to 12 cycles. TCRdb itself ran the 5' RACE reads through MiXCR, one entry per CDR3 protein. The sample carries 2 million or so distinct CDR3 sequences, about 50% recorded once.

The clonotype was recovered from a woman aged 40-49 years in good health. The sample taken for sequencing was blood. The genes are TRBV6-2 or TRBV6-3 and TRBJ2-7; 9 positions match TRBD1. The CDR3 sequence is CASGDRVYEQYF. The CDR3 region has the DNA TGTGCCAGCGGGGACAGGGTCTACGAGCAGTACTTC.